A selection of T cell receptor beta chains follows, all from one sample in a study of blood T cell repertoires in COVID-19. Libraries were prepared by immunoSEQ multiplex PCR; TCRdb keeps only in-frame clonotypes and omits some of them. The table records hundreds of thousands of clones, 83% of them present only once. Sequenced input: PBMCs or T cells enriched from blood (not recorded which). The receptors were sampled from a woman between 35 and 50 years old who had been exposed to COVID-19. CDR3s include the opening cysteine and the closing phenylalanine or tryptophan. The order of the fields is J gene, clone size, CDR3 length, V gene, D gene, CDR3 protein, CDR3 DNA. D genes are given only for firm matches. Clone size appears in some rows only: once, few, many, or a class for an expanded clone.

j_call: TRBJ1-2
clone_size: NA
cdr3_length: 15
v_call: TRBV9
d_call: NA
cdr3_aa: CASSVDLAGVSGYTF
cdr3_nt: TGTGCCAGCAGCGTAGACCTTGCAGGGGTTAGTGGCTACACCTTC

j_call: TRBJ1-2
clone_size: NA
cdr3_length: 15
v_call: TRBV14
d_call: TRBD1
cdr3_aa: CASSQRQGVLYGYTF
cdr3_nt: TGTGCCAGCAGCCAACGACAGGGGGTCCTCTATGGCTACACCTTC

j_call: TRBJ2-3
clone_size: few
cdr3_length: 16
v_call: TRBV4-3
d_call: TRBD1
cdr3_aa: CASSQTGGASTDTQYF
cdr3_nt: TGCGCCAGCAGCCAGACAGGGGGGGCGAGCACAGATACGCAGTATTTT

j_call: TRBJ2-1
clone_size: NA
cdr3_length: 14
v_call: TRBV7-2
d_call: TRBD2
cdr3_aa: CASRQSLAGNEQFF
cdr3_nt: TGTGCCAGCAGACAATCACTAGCGGGCAATGAGCAGTTCTTC

j_call: TRBJ2-1
clone_size: NA
cdr3_length: 12
v_call: TRBV12-3/TRBV12-4
d_call: TRBD2
cdr3_aa: CASSPPGLGQFF
cdr3_nt: TGTGCCAGCAGCCCCCCGGGACTAGGCCAGTTCTTC

j_call: TRBJ2-4
clone_size: NA
cdr3_length: 17
v_call: TRBV6-2/TRBV6-3
d_call: NA
cdr3_aa: CASSYLSGPTTKNIQYF
cdr3_nt: TGTGCCAGCAGTTACCTTAGCGGCCCCACTACCAAAAACATTCAGTACTTC

j_call: TRBJ1-2
clone_size: NA
cdr3_length: 12
v_call: TRBV28
d_call: NA
cdr3_aa: CASSLRGMVKTF
cdr3_nt: TGTGCCAGCAGTTTGAGAGGGATGGTGAAAACCTTC

j_call: TRBJ1-6
clone_size: NA
cdr3_length: 13
v_call: TRBV25-1
d_call: NA
cdr3_aa: CASRQVELSPLHF
cdr3_nt: TGTGCCAGCCGACAGGTAGAATTATCACCCCTCCACTTT

j_call: TRBJ1-2
clone_size: NA
cdr3_length: 15
v_call: TRBV6-5
d_call: TRBD1
cdr3_aa: CASSSSGTGSHGYTF
cdr3_nt: TGTGCCAGCAGTTCCTCCGGGACAGGGTCCCATGGCTACACCTTC

j_call: TRBJ2-3
clone_size: NA
cdr3_length: 15
v_call: TRBV10-3
d_call: TRBD1
cdr3_aa: CAISDRDRGVDTQYF
cdr3_nt: TGTGCCATCAGTGATCGGGACAGGGGTGTAGATACGCAGTATTTT

j_call: TRBJ1-1
clone_size: NA
cdr3_length: 17
v_call: TRBV5-1
d_call: TRBD1
cdr3_aa: CASSLARDRSLNTEAFF
cdr3_nt: TGCGCCAGCAGCTTGGCCAGGGACAGAAGTCTGAACACTGAAGCTTTCTTT

j_call: TRBJ1-4
clone_size: NA
cdr3_length: 15
v_call: TRBV9
d_call: TRBD1
cdr3_aa: CASSVTGGAREKLFF
cdr3_nt: TGTGCCAGCAGCGTGACAGGGGGCGCGCGGGAAAAACTGTTTTTT

j_call: TRBJ2-3
clone_size: NA
cdr3_length: 17
v_call: TRBV18
d_call: TRBD2
cdr3_aa: CASSLIHLAEGTDTQYF
cdr3_nt: TGTGCCAGCTCGCTAATACACCTAGCGGAAGGCACAGATACGCAGTATTTT

j_call: TRBJ1-2
clone_size: NA
cdr3_length: 16
v_call: TRBV18
d_call: TRBD1
cdr3_aa: CASSPPSGQGIFGYTF
cdr3_nt: TGTGCCAGCTCACCACCAAGCGGACAGGGGATTTTTGGCTACACCTTC

j_call: TRBJ1-4
clone_size: once
cdr3_length: 14
v_call: TRBV28
d_call: TRBD1
cdr3_aa: CASSQQGTNEKLFF
cdr3_nt: TGTGCCAGCAGTCAACAGGGGACTAATGAAAAACTGTTTTTT

j_call: TRBJ1-1
clone_size: NA
cdr3_length: 16
v_call: TRBV27
d_call: TRBD1
cdr3_aa: CASQGAQGSRSTEAFF
cdr3_nt: TGTGCCAGCCAGGGGGCCCAGGGATCTAGGAGTACTGAAGCTTTCTTT

j_call: TRBJ2-5
clone_size: once
cdr3_length: 17
v_call: TRBV4-2
d_call: NA
cdr3_aa: CASSQGPRGAVSWTQYF
cdr3_nt: TGTGCCAGCAGCCAAGGACCACGGGGGGCGGTAAGTTGGACCCAGTACTTC

j_call: TRBJ2-1
clone_size: NA
cdr3_length: 15
v_call: TRBV5-1
d_call: TRBD2
cdr3_aa: CASSQSGDSYNEQFF
cdr3_nt: TGCGCCAGCAGTCAAAGCGGGGACTCCTACAATGAGCAGTTCTTC

j_call: TRBJ2-5
clone_size: NA
cdr3_length: 15
v_call: TRBV7-2
d_call: NA
cdr3_aa: CASSLSGQGGETQYF
cdr3_nt: TGTGCCAGCAGCTTAAGCGGGCAGGGAGGAGAGACCCAGTACTTC

j_call: TRBJ1-2
clone_size: NA
cdr3_length: 14
v_call: TRBV7-7
d_call: TRBD1
cdr3_aa: CASSPKGQPYGYTF
cdr3_nt: TGTGCCAGCAGCCCCAAGGGACAGCCCTATGGCTACACCTTC

j_call: TRBJ2-1
clone_size: NA
cdr3_length: 16
v_call: TRBV5-8
d_call: TRBD2
cdr3_aa: CASSLRGGSTYNEQFF
cdr3_nt: TGTGCCAGCAGCTTAAGAGGCGGGAGTACCTACAATGAGCAGTTCTTC

j_call: TRBJ1-1
clone_size: NA
cdr3_length: 15
v_call: TRBV7-3
d_call: NA
cdr3_aa: CASSLTRRENTEAFF
cdr3_nt: TGTGCCAGCAGCTTAACCCGGCGGGAAAACACTGAAGCTTTCTTT

j_call: TRBJ1-2
clone_size: once
cdr3_length: 12
v_call: TRBV7-9
d_call: NA
cdr3_aa: CASSFQERGYTF
cdr3_nt: TGTGCCAGCAGCTTCCAGGAGCGGGGCTACACCTTC

j_call: TRBJ2-5
clone_size: NA
cdr3_length: 14
v_call: TRBV6-2/TRBV6-3
d_call: TRBD1
cdr3_aa: CASSWTGRQETQYF
cdr3_nt: TGTGCCAGCAGCTGGACAGGGCGACAAGAGACCCAGTACTTC

j_call: TRBJ2-7
clone_size: NA
cdr3_length: 13
v_call: TRBV7-9
d_call: NA
cdr3_aa: CASRPQGTYEQYF
cdr3_nt: TGTGCCAGCAGGCCGCAGGGGACCTACGAGCAGTACTTC

j_call: TRBJ2-6
clone_size: NA
cdr3_length: 16
v_call: TRBV24-1
d_call: NA
cdr3_aa: CATSDRTVLGANVLTF
cdr3_nt: TGTGCCACCAGTGATAGGACAGTTTTGGGGGCCAACGTCCTGACTTTC

j_call: TRBJ2-2
clone_size: NA
cdr3_length: 16
v_call: TRBV9
d_call: TRBD1
cdr3_aa: CASSDPRDRNTGELFF
cdr3_nt: TGTGCCAGCAGCGACCCCCGGGACAGAAACACCGGGGAGCTGTTTTTT

j_call: TRBJ2-5
clone_size: NA
cdr3_length: 16
v_call: TRBV5-1
d_call: NA
cdr3_aa: CASKTQASTDQETQYF
cdr3_nt: TGCGCCAGCAAGACCCAGGCTTCGACAGACCAAGAGACCCAGTACTTC

j_call: TRBJ1-6
clone_size: once
cdr3_length: 15
v_call: TRBV7-2
d_call: TRBD1
cdr3_aa: CASSLWQGATSPLHF
cdr3_nt: TGTGCCAGCTCTCTATGGCAGGGGGCTACCTCACCCCTCCACTTT

j_call: TRBJ1-1
clone_size: NA
cdr3_length: 16
v_call: TRBV27
d_call: TRBD1
cdr3_aa: CASSPGQGQGNTEAFF
cdr3_nt: TGTGCCAGCAGTCCTGGACAGGGTCAAGGGAACACTGAAGCTTTCTTT

j_call: TRBJ1-1
clone_size: few
cdr3_length: 13
v_call: TRBV6-5
d_call: NA
cdr3_aa: CASSSYRDTEAFF
cdr3_nt: TGTGCCAGCAGTTCTTACAGGGACACTGAAGCTTTCTTT

j_call: TRBJ1-4
clone_size: NA
cdr3_length: 16
v_call: TRBV27
d_call: TRBD1
cdr3_aa: CASRQGGQLINEKLFF
cdr3_nt: TGTGCCAGCAGACAAGGGGGACAGCTCATTAATGAAAAACTGTTTTTT

j_call: TRBJ2-1
clone_size: NA
cdr3_length: 17
v_call: TRBV6-1
d_call: TRBD1
cdr3_aa: CASSATQGALSYNEQFF
cdr3_nt: TGTGCCAGCAGTGCAACCCAGGGGGCTCTCTCCTACAATGAGCAGTTCTTC

j_call: TRBJ2-5
clone_size: NA
cdr3_length: 16
v_call: TRBV24-1
d_call: NA
cdr3_aa: CATSDTNAGRKETQYF
cdr3_nt: TGTGCCACCAGTGATACGAATGCGGGACGGAAAGAGACCCAGTACTTC

j_call: TRBJ1-1
clone_size: NA
cdr3_length: 14
v_call: TRBV5-1
d_call: TRBD1
cdr3_aa: CASSQGTENTEAFF
cdr3_nt: TGCGCCAGCAGCCAAGGGACAGAGAACACTGAAGCTTTCTTT

j_call: TRBJ2-6
clone_size: NA
cdr3_length: 17
v_call: TRBV6-2/TRBV6-3
d_call: TRBD1
cdr3_aa: CASSYRAGGNGANVLTF
cdr3_nt: TGTGCCAGCAGTTACAGGGCAGGGGGCAATGGGGCCAACGTCCTGACTTTC

j_call: TRBJ1-1
clone_size: NA
cdr3_length: 13
v_call: TRBV10-3
d_call: NA
cdr3_aa: CAITRDLNTEAFF
cdr3_nt: TGTGCCATCACCCGGGACTTGAACACTGAAGCTTTCTTT

j_call: TRBJ1-1
clone_size: once
cdr3_length: 17
v_call: TRBV4-3
d_call: NA
cdr3_aa: CASSQVTNRQMNTEAFF
cdr3_nt: TGCGCCAGCAGCCAAGTTACGAATCGACAGATGAACACTGAAGCTTTCTTT

j_call: TRBJ1-5
clone_size: NA
cdr3_length: 14
v_call: TRBV3-1/TRBV3-2
d_call: NA
cdr3_aa: CASSPTTSNQPQHF
cdr3_nt: TGTGCCAGCAGCCCGACGACATCCAATCAGCCCCAGCATTTT

j_call: TRBJ2-5
clone_size: NA
cdr3_length: 13
v_call: TRBV5-1
d_call: NA
cdr3_aa: CASSLEGEETQYF
cdr3_nt: TGCGCCAGCAGCTTGGAAGGGGAAGAGACCCAGTACTTC

j_call: TRBJ2-1
clone_size: NA
cdr3_length: 17
v_call: TRBV5-1
d_call: TRBD2
cdr3_aa: CASSSSSTSGVYNEQFF
cdr3_nt: TGCGCCAGCAGCTCCTCCTCTACTAGCGGGGTATACAATGAGCAGTTCTTC